These 30 T cell receptor beta chains were sequenced from one sample in a study of neoadjuvant anti-PD-1 for oral cavity cancer. Specified time point: after neoadjuvant nivolumab, at surgical resection. TCRdb's copy holds only in-frame clones and misses some; the assay was immunoSEQ multiplex PCR. The table includes more than 7,000 clones, 69% detected once. This specimen consisted of PBMCs, obtained after nivolumab (anti-PD-1) treatment. The source is a person aged 35-79 years with oral cavity squamous cell carcinoma.

This chain joins TRBV5-6 and TRBJ2-7; TRBD1 matches at 10 bases. The CDR3 is made up of 14 amino acids. Germline CDR1 is SGHDT and CDR2 is YYEEEE. V gave up 5 bases and J gave up 5 bases; unmatched junction bases: 7. The CDR3: CASRPPGQGNEQYF. CDR3 coding DNA: TGTGCCAGCAGGCCCCCGGGACAGGGGAACGAGCAGTACTTC.

V and J are TRBV10-2 and TRBJ1-2; TRBD1 matches at 8 bases. The CDR3 covers 13 residues. Germline lookup yields CDR1 WSHSY and CDR2 SAAADI. The trim removed 5 bases at V and 4 bases at J, leaving 3 bases unmatched. The chain's CDR3 is CASSSGGLYGYTF. In DNA, the CDR3 is TGCGCCAGCAGTTCAGGGGGCCTCTATGGCTACACCTTC.

This chain connects TRBV9 to TRBJ2-3; the D is unclear. CDR1 is SGDLS, CDR2 YYNGEE, per germline. V lost 2 bases and J 2 bases, leaving 9 bases between the germline ends. There are 14 residues in the CDR3. CDR3: CASSVDFPTDTQYF. The CDR3 coding sequence is TGTGCCAGCAGCGTCGACTTTCCCACAGATACGCAGTATTTT. Together with reference TRBV9 and TRBJ2-3, the CDR3 gives the full variable domain: DSGVTQTPKHLITATGQRVTLRCSPRSGDLSVYWYQQSLDQGLQFLIQYYNGEERAKGNILERFSAQQFPDLHSELNLSSLELGDSALYFCASSVDFPTDTQYFGPGTRLTVL.

The gene calls are TRBV2 and TRBJ1-2; no clear D gene. Trimming removed 7 bases at V and 2 bases at J, with 2 bases between. This CDR3 has 10 amino acids. In germline, CDR1 is SNHLY, CDR2 FYNNEI. Here the CDR3 DNA reads TGTGCCAGCATCAACTATGGCTACACCTTC. Translated, it gives CASINYGYTF.

The gene calls are TRBV5-4 and TRBJ1-1, with 7 nucleotides matching TRBD1. The CDR3 has 13 amino acids. Trimming took 4 bases from V and 4 from J; bases not matched to a gene: 4. CDR1 and CDR2 from the germline V gene are SGHNT and YYREEE (reference sequence). The CDR3 loop is CASSGRGPTEAFF. The CDR3 bases are TGTGCCAGCAGCGGTAGGGGGCCCACTGAAGCTTTCTTT.

Only a few counts were recorded for this clone. This sequence joins TRBV4-3 and TRBJ1-5; no clear D. Germline CDR1 LGHNA, CDR2 YSLEER. The V end was cut by 1 base, the J end by 6 bases, with 16 bases between. The CDR3 extends over 16 amino acids. As DNA, the CDR3 is TGCGCCAGCAGCCAAGGATTGAATCCCCCGGGTCAGCCCCAGCATTTT. Translating gives CASSQGLNPPGQPQHF.

This clone appeared once. This chain links TRBV13 with TRBJ2-1; 7 bases fit TRBD2. The CDR3 is made up of 16 amino acids. Trimming at V came to 2 bases and at J to 4 bases, leaving 8 bases not matched to a gene. Per the germline V gene, CDR1 is PRHDT and CDR2 is FYEKMQ (reference sequence). CDR3 DNA sequence: TGTGCCAGCAGCTTACCCCAGCCGGGGGGATACAATGAGCAGTTCTTC. Amino acids: CASSLPQPGGYNEQFF.

The chain combines TRBV7-2 with TRBJ1-2, with D possibly being TRBD1 (5 bases). The V gene lost 0 bases and the J gene lost 5 bases, with 13 bases spanning the gap. Per germline, CDR1 SGHTA and CDR2 FQGNSA. The CDR3 spans 15 residues. The CDR3 bases are TGTGCCAGCAGCTTAGCGGTCTCAGGGAATTATGGCTACACCTTC. This gives the protein CASSLAVSGNYGYTF. The full variable domain, rest sourced from reference TRBV7-2 and TRBJ1-2, is GAGVSQSPSNKVTEKGKDVELRCDPISGHTALYWYRQSLGQGLEFLIYFQGNSAPDKSGLPSDRFSAERTGGSVSTLTIQRTQQEDSAVYLCASSLAVSGNYGYTFGSGTRLTVV.

This chain joins TRBV4-3 and TRBJ2-3, with TRBD1 matching 9 bases. Germline V CDR1 and CDR2: LGHNA, YSLEER. The CDR3 totals 16 residues. Trimming cost V 5 bases and J 1 base; bases outside gene matches: 7. CDR3 in amino acids: CASSAEDRGGTDTQYF. The CDR3 DNA follows: TGCGCCAGCAGCGCCGAAGACAGGGGGGGCACAGATACGCAGTATTTT.

This clone came up a few times. The rearrangement links TRBV5-1 to TRBJ1-1; no firm D call. This CDR3 is 14 amino acids long. V was clipped by 0 bases and J by 1 base, with 7 bases between them. Germline loops: CDR1 SGHRS, CDR2 YFSETQ. The CDR3 here is CASSLGSANTEAFF. The CDR3 DNA follows: TGCGCCAGCAGCTTGGGCAGTGCGAACACTGAAGCTTTCTTT.

This clone was counted a few times. V and J are TRBV4-1 and TRBJ1-2; D not resolved. This CDR3 has 12 residues. Trimming shortened V by 4 bases and J by 7 bases, and 10 bases separated the two germline ends. CDR1 and CDR2 (germline): MGHRA, YSYEKL. The CDR3: CASSLGSFGYTF. The CDR3 nucleotides are TGCGCCAGCAGCCTGGGTAGCTTTGGCTACACCTTC.

The chain combines TRBV7-2 with TRBJ1-1, with D unresolved. Germline CDR1 and CDR2: SGHTA and FQGNSA. V lost 3 bases and J lost 5, with 16 bases in between. This CDR3 comprises 15 residues. The CDR3 spells CASSFPLLTGTEAFF. The CDR3, as DNA: TGTGCCAGCAGCTTCCCCCTTCTTACGGGGACTGAAGCTTTCTTT.

The rearrangement uses TRBV29-1 and TRBJ1-2, with 7 bases fitting TRBD1. The CDR3 is made up of 14 amino acids. Germline V lookup: CDR1 SQVTM, CDR2 ANQGSEA. J was trimmed by 4 bases and V by 6 bases; bases with no gene match: 11. The CDR3 sequence is CSVADHTGVYGYTF. DNA of the CDR3: TGCAGCGTCGCGGACCATACAGGGGTCTATGGCTACACCTTC.

The chain employs TRBV2 and TRBJ2-7, with 12 positions matching TRBD2. The junction had 4 bases not matched to a gene; V was cut back by 5 bases and J by 2 bases. Germline CDR1 and CDR2: SNHLY and FYNNEI. This CDR3 has 15 amino acids. CDR3: CASSRTSGETYEQYF. The CDR3 DNA follows: TGTGCCAGCAGTCGGACTAGCGGGGAAACCTACGAGCAGTACTTC.

This chain connects TRBV7-3 to TRBJ2-5; D not certain. V was clipped by 1 base and J by 7 bases, with 10 bases between them. CDR1 SGHTA and CDR2 FQGTGA come from the germline V gene. This CDR3 contains 13 residues. As DNA, the CDR3 is TGTGCCAGCAGCTTAAGCGTTTTAGGGACCCAGTACTTC. As protein: CASSLSVLGTQYF.

This clone was found a few times. The conserved closing phenylalanine or tryptophan is absent in this CDR3, likely reflecting a read error. The limits of the CDR3 on the DNA are not certain, so only TCRdb's listed CDR3 is given. CDR3 sequence: CASIRSELRVEV. The genes are TRBV7-9 and TRBJ2-3. A total of 12 residues make up the CDR3, ends included. The germline gives CDR1 SEHNR, CDR2 FQNEAQ (reference sequence).

This clone has more than one count but fewer than ten. The chain has TRBV19 and TRBJ2-7, with 7 bases that match TRBD2. Germline V gene data show CDR1 as LNHDA and CDR2 as SQIVND (reference sequence). Trimming removed 5 bases from V and 5 bases from J; junction bases left unmatched: 12. CDR3 length: 15 residues. In DNA, the CDR3 is TGTGCCAGTAGTCAGACTAGCTCAATCTTGGACGAGCAGTACTTC. Translated, it gives CASSQTSSILDEQYF.

The chain joins TRBV9 to TRBJ1-3; D ambiguous. Deletions cut 0 bases from V and 8 bases from J, with 18 bases between. The CDR3 length is 16 residues. CDR1 is SGDLS and CDR2 is YYNGEE in the germline V gene. The CDR3 loop reads CASSVGQDGVWDTIYF. The CDR3, as DNA: TGTGCCAGCAGCGTAGGCCAGGACGGAGTCTGGGACACCATATATTTT.

The chain carries TRBV7-2 and TRBJ1-4; no clear D. CDR1 is SGHTA, CDR2 FQGNSA, per germline. The ends were cut back, 7 bases at V and 4 bases at J, with 7 bases in the middle. The CDR3 is 12 residues long. The CDR3 coding sequence is TGTGCCAGCACCACCTTTAATGAAAAACTGTTTTTT. Translating it yields CASTTFNEKLFF.

The gene calls are TRBV29-1 and TRBJ2-4; D is possibly TRBD2 (6 bases). With 6 bases removed from V and 1 base from J, the gap between germline ends came to 19 bases. Germline-derived CDR1 and CDR2 are SQVTM and ANQGSEA. CDR3 size: 16 residues. DNA for the CDR3: TGCAGCGTGGAACGGCGGGGCAACAGCGCCAAAAACATTCAGTACTTC. Translated, it gives CSVERRGNSAKNIQYF.

The chain combines TRBV7-2 with TRBJ2-6; the D gene is possibly TRBD1 (6 bases). The V and J ends lost 5 bases and 3 bases respectively, with 11 bases between them. The CDR3 is 15 residues long. Germline CDR1 reads SGHTA; CDR2 reads FQGNSA. The CDR3 DNA is TGTGCCAGCAGCGCGTACAGGGTTGGGGCCAACGTCCTGACTTTC. Encoded protein: CASSAYRVGANVLTF.

In its sample, this clone was seen a few times. The gene calls are TRBV14 and TRBJ2-1; TRBD1 matches 9 bases. CDR3 length: 13 amino acids. The J segment lost 8 bases and the V segment lost 5 bases, leaving 4 bases of the junction unmatched. The germline V gene has CDR1 SGHDN and CDR2 FVKESK. The CDR3 sequence is CASSAWTGDEQFF. CDR3 nucleotides: TGTGCCAGCAGCGCCTGGACAGGGGATGAGCAGTTCTTC.

The J gene is TRBJ1-5, the V gene TRBV2; D remains ambiguous. The CDR3 contains 13 residues. Germline V gene data show CDR1 as SNHLY and CDR2 as FYNNEI. V was clipped by 5 bases and J by 4 bases, with 9 bases between them. CDR3 in amino acids: CASSLVRNQPQHF. The CDR3 bases are TGTGCCAGCAGTTTGGTTAGGAATCAGCCCCAGCATTTT.

The chain is built from TRBV6-1 and TRBJ1-5; perhaps TRBD1 as D (6 bases). The CDR3 has 14 residues. Trimming pared 9 bases from V and 3 bases from J, leaving 15 bases between. The germline gives CDR1 MNHNS, CDR2 SASEGT. The CDR3 region is CASYHGQINQPQHF. For the CDR3, the DNA is TGTGCCAGTTACCATGGACAGATCAATCAGCCCCAGCATTTT.

This chain connects TRBV7-6 to TRBJ2-2, with a possible D match to TRBD1 (5 bases). The V end was cut by 5 bases, the J end by 4 bases, with 8 bases between. Germline CDR1 and CDR2: SGHVS and FNYEAQ. The CDR3 covers 13 residues. The CDR3 is CASSRQPTGELFF. CDR3 DNA sequence: TGTGCCAGCAGCCGACAGCCCACCGGGGAGCTGTTTTTT. Filled out from reference TRBV7-6 and TRBJ2-2, the complete variable domain reads GAGVSQSPRYKVTKRGQDVALRCDPISGHVSLYWYRQALGQGPEFLTYFNYEAQQDKSGLPNDRFSAERPEGSISTLTIQRTEQRDSAMYRCASSRQPTGELFFGEGSRLTVL.

The J gene is TRBJ1-2, the V gene TRBV5-1; 8 bases are shared with TRBD1. The CDR3 has 16 amino acids. The V and J ends lost 0 bases and 5 bases, in that order; junction bases with no gene match: 9. Germline V gene sequence: CDR1 SGHRS, CDR2 YFSETQ. DNA for the CDR3: TGCGCCAGCAGCTTGGAACAGGGGGGCCCCTTGTATGGCTACACCTTC. Translating gives CASSLEQGGPLYGYTF.

This clone was picked up a small number of times. V gene TRBV14 combines with J gene TRBJ1-4; 8 nucleotides agree with TRBD1. After removal of 1 base from V and 10 bases from J, the junction contained 8 bases not matched to a gene. Germline V gives CDR1 SGHDN, CDR2 FVKESK. The CDR3 runs to 15 residues. The CDR3 nucleotides are TGTGCCAGCAGCCAAGGGGAGGGAGGGACAGGAAAACTGTTTTTT. This sequence encodes CASSQGEGGTGKLFF.

V is TRBV11-3 and J is TRBJ1-1, with D tentatively TRBD1 (6 bases). Germline-derived CDR1 and CDR2 are SGHNT and YENEEA. The length of the CDR3 is 15 residues. Trimming stripped 5 bases from V and 3 bases from J, with 16 bases between. The CDR3 bases are TGTGCCAGCAGCACCATCCAGGGGTTGTACACTGAAGCTTTCTTT. Its protein product is CASSTIQGLYTEAFF.

CDR3 residues: CASRLTKAKKETQYF. CDR3 coding DNA: TGTGCCAGCAGGCTGACGAAGGCCAAAAAAGAGACCCAGTACTTC. The genes are TRBV2 and TRBJ2-5; D uncertain. The V end lost 6 bases, the J end lost 3 bases, and 17 bases lay between the germline ends. This CDR3 comprises 15 residues. Germline CDR1 and CDR2: SNHLY and FYNNEI. The full variable domain, its missing parts supplied by reference TRBV2 and TRBJ2-5, is EPEVTQTPSHQVTQMGQEVILRCVPISNHLYFYWYRQILGQKVEFLVSFYNNEISEKSEIFDDQFSVERPDGSNFTLKIRSTKLEDSAMYFCASRLTKAKKETQYFGPGTRLLVL.

This clone was counted only a few times. J is TRBJ1-1 and V is TRBV4-3; TRBD1 might be the D (5 bases). The V gene lost 2 bases and the J gene lost 1 base, with 5 bases spanning the gap. Germline V CDR1 and CDR2: LGHNA, YSLEER. There are 13 residues in the CDR3. The CDR3 nucleotides read TGCGCCAGCAGCCAAACAGGGAACACTGAAGCTTTCTTT. Its translation is CASSQTGNTEAFF.